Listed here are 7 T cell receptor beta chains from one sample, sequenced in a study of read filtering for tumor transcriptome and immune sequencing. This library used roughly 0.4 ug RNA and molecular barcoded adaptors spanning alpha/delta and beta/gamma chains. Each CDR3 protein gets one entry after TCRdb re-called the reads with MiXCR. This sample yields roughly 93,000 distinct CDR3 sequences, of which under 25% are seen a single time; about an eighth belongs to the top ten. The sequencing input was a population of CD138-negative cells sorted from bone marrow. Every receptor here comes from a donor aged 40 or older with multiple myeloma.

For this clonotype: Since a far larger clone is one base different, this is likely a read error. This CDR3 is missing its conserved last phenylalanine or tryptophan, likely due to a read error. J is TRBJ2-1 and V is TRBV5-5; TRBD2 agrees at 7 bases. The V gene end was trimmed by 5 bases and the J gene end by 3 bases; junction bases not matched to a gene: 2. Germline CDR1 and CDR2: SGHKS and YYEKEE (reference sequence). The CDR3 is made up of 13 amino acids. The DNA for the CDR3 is TGTGCCAGCAGACGGGAGGTCTACAATGAGCAGTTCCTC. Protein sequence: CASRREVYNEQFL.

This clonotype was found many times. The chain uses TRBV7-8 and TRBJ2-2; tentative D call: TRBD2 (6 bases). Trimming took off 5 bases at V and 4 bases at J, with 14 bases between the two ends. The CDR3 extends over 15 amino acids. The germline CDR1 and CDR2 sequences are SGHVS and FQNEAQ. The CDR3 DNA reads TGTGCCAGCAGCCAACTACGAGCGGGCACCGGGGAGCTGTTTTTT. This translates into CASSQLRAGTGELFF.

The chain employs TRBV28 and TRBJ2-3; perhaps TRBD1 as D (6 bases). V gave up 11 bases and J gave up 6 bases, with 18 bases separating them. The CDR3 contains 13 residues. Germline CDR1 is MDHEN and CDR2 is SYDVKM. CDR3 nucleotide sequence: TGTGCCGCAGCGCCAGGGACAATCGATACGCAGTATTTT. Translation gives CAAAPGTIDTQYF.

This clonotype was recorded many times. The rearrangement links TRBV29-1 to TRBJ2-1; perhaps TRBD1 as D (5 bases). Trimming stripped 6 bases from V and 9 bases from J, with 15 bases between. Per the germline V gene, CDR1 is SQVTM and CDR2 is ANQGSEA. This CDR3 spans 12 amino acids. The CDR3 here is CSVGDSLGEQFF. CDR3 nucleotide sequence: TGCAGCGTGGGTGACAGCCTTGGTGAGCAGTTCTTC.

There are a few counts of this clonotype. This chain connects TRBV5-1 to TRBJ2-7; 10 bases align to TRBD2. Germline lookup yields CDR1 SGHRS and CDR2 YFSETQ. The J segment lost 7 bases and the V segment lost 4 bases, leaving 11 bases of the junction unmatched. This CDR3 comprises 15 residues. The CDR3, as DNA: TGCGCCAGCAGCGTCTCCTATAGCGGGGGGAGTGAGCAGTACTTC. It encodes CASSVSYSGGSEQYF. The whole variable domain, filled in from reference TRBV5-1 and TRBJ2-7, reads KAGVTQTPRYLIKTRGQQVTLSCSPISGHRSVSWYQQTPGQGLQFLFEYFSETQRNKGNFPGRFSGRQFSNSRSEMNVSTLELGDSALYLCASSVSYSGGSEQYFGPGTRLTVT.

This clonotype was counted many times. In DNA form, the CDR3 reads TGCGCCAGCAGCTTGGGGGTCGGGACTGAAGCTTTCTTT. Its protein is CASSLGVGTEAFF. This chain joins TRBV5-1 and TRBJ1-1; D is undetermined. This CDR3 has 13 residues. In germline, CDR1 is SGHRS, CDR2 YFSETQ. The V gene lost 0 bases and the J gene lost 5 bases, with 8 bases spanning the gap. The variable domain in full, completed from reference TRBV5-1 and TRBJ1-1, reads KAGVTQTPRYLIKTRGQQVTLSCSPISGHRSVSWYQQTPGQGLQFLFEYFSETQRNKGNFPGRFSGRQFSNSRSEMNVSTLELGDSALYLCASSLGVGTEAFFGQGTRLTVV.

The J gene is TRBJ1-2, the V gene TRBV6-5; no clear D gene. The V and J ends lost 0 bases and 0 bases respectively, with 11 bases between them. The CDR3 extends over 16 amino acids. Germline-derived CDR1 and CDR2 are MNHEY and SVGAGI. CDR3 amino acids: CASSYSGWRANYGYTF. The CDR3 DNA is TGTGCCAGCAGTTACTCAGGATGGCGGGCTAACTATGGCTACACCTTC.